One sample yielded the 17 T cell receptor beta chains listed below, sequenced in a study of MAIT cells during Salmonella Paratyphi A infection. Time point reported: before S. Paratyphi A challenge (baseline). Valpha7.2+ CD161+ T cells were sorted by flow cytometry as MAIT cells. TCRdb recomputed calls from the 5' RACE reads with MiXCR, one row per CDR3 protein. Altogether around 880 distinct CDR3 sequences are present, 20% to 25% being singletons, with the ten largest covering roughly 60%. Notes on the study in general: MAIT cell TRBV usage was oligoclonal, favouring TRBV20 and TRBV6, and apparently unchanged by infection.

The antigens of these receptors remain unknown. The sequencing used MAIT cells from blood, collected at the first sampling point of the challenge study. Receptors were obtained from a person aged 18 to 75 who was deliberately infected with Salmonella Paratyphi A in a paratyphoid fever challenge study.

This clonotype ranks as medium-sized. This chain uses TRBV6-4 with TRBJ2-3; TRBD2 agrees at 8 bases. The CDR3 has 15 residues. The V gene end was trimmed by 3 bases and the J gene end by 9 bases; junction bases not matched to a gene: 11. The V gene's germline CDR1 is MRHNA and CDR2 SNTAGT. The CDR3 loop reads CASSESGGDSRTQYF. The CDR3, as DNA: TGTGCCAGCAGTGAGAGCGGGGGAGATTCGCGAACGCAGTATTTT.

The chain has TRBV6-5 and TRBJ2-6, with D maybe TRBD1 (5 bases). The V end lost 0 bases, the J end lost 2 bases, and 8 bases lay between the germline ends. The germline V gene has CDR1 MNHEY and CDR2 SVGAGI. The CDR3 totals 16 residues. The CDR3 loop reads CASSYSTGTGANVLTF. The CDR3 coding sequence is TGTGCCAGCAGTTACTCCACAGGAACTGGGGCCAACGTCCTGACTTTC.

This chain joins TRBV20-1 and TRBJ2-5; 11 nucleotides match TRBD2. With 1 base clipped from V and 4 bases from J, the junction kept 14 bases outside the gene matches. Germline V CDR1 and CDR2: DFQATT, SNEGSKA (reference sequence). The CDR3 is made up of 18 amino acids. The CDR3 sequence is CSARAVLTGTSGRETQYF. The CDR3 coding sequence is TGCAGTGCTAGAGCCGTTTTAACCGGGACTAGCGGCCGAGAGACCCAGTACTTC.

In this sample, this clonotype turned up a few times. The chain combines TRBV15 with TRBJ2-7; TRBD1 aligns across 8 bases. J lost 6 bases, V lost 11 bases, and 12 bases had no gene match. Germline loops: CDR1 LNHNV, CDR2 YYDKDF (reference sequence). This CDR3 is 13 amino acids long. In DNA, the CDR3 is TGTGCCCCCGGGACAGGCGATTTCCCCGAGCAGTACTTC. Translation gives CAPGTGDFPEQYF.

The chain joins TRBV7-6 to TRBJ2-1; D is unresolved. Germline lookup yields CDR1 SGHVS and CDR2 FNYEAQ. This CDR3 region has 15 residues. V lost 4 bases, J lost 0 bases, and 10 bases lay in between. The CDR3 loop reads CASSSFWSSYNEQFF. The CDR3, as DNA: TGTGCCAGCAGCTCCTTTTGGAGCTCCTACAATGAGCAGTTCTTC. Based on the CDR3 plus reference TRBV7-6 and TRBJ2-1, the full variable domain is GAGVSQSPRYKVTKRGQDVALRCDPISGHVSLYWYRQALGQGPEFLTYFNYEAQQDKSGLPNDRFSAERPEGSISTLTIQRTEQRDSAMYRCASSSFWSSYNEQFFGPGTRLTVL.

This clonotype is classed as medium-sized (0.01 to 0.1%). The rearrangement uses TRBV6-4 and TRBJ2-1, with D maybe TRBD2 (6 bases). The CDR3 extends over 15 amino acids. Per germline, CDR1 MRHNA and CDR2 SNTAGT. V was cut by 0 bases and J by 0 bases, with 6 bases left in between. The CDR3 coding sequence is TGTGCCAGCAGTGACTCTAGCGGCTCCTACAATGAGCAGTTCTTC. The encoded protein is CASSDSSGSYNEQFF.

A word on this clonotype: It may be a read error: a sequence one base away is much more abundant. The CDR3 does not close with the conserved phenylalanine or tryptophan, likely indicating a read error. The chain is built from TRBV4-2 and TRBJ2-3; TRBD1 aligns across 10 bases. This CDR3 is 16 amino acids long. The V segment lost 0 bases and the J segment 4 bases; nucleotides outside the gene matches: 4. Looked up from germline, CDR1 is LGHNA and CDR2 is YNFKEQ. The CDR3 sequence: CASSQEATGGPDTQYC. In DNA form, the CDR3 reads TGTGCCAGCAGCCAAGAGGCGACAGGGGGCCCAGATACGCAGTATTGT.

This clonotype has just a few counts. The chain has TRBV6-4 and TRBJ2-5; 9 nucleotides agree with TRBD2. This CDR3 spans 15 amino acids. The ends lost 3 bases at V and 1 base at J; junction bases unmatched: 3. Germline V gives CDR1 MRHNA, CDR2 SNTAGT. Here the CDR3 DNA reads TGTGCCAGCAGTGAAGAAGCGGGGGGCCAAGAGACCCAGTACTTC. The encoded protein is CASSEEAGGQETQYF.

To note about this clonotype: Just one base apart from a much larger clone, this may be a read error. The CDR3 does not end in the conserved phenylalanine or tryptophan, so this is likely a read error. The rearrangement links TRBV6-1 to TRBJ1-1; D unresolved. With 1 base removed from V and 1 base from J, the gap between germline ends came to 4 bases. This CDR3 has 13 amino acids. CDR1 is MNHNS and CDR2 is SASEGT in the germline V gene. The CDR3 loop reads CASSEVENTEAFV. CDR3 nucleotide sequence: TGTGCCAGCAGTGAAGTCGAGAACACTGAAGCTTTCGTT.

With regard to this clonotype: A much larger clone is a single base away; this may be a read error. The J gene is TRBJ2-1, the V gene TRBV4-3, with D possibly being TRBD2 (5 bases). The CDR3 runs 16 residues. The V gene's germline CDR1 is LGHNA and CDR2 YSLEER. CDR3 in amino acids: CASSQAYSLAFNEHFF. CDR3 nucleotide sequence: TGCGCCAGCAGCCAAGCATATTCGCTAGCCTTCAATGAGCATTTCTTC.

Comment on this clonotype: This CDR3 is missing its conserved last phenylalanine or tryptophan, likely due to a read error. The DNA is omitted, as the CDR3 cannot be located on it reliably, and the CDR3 follows TCRdb's listing. V usage is TRBV4-3 and J usage is TRBJ2-6. The CDR3 spans 16 residues, counting both ends. The germline CDR1 and CDR2 sequences are LGHNA and YSLEER. This CDR3 reads CASSPEISSGANVLTG.

This chain connects TRBV20-1 to TRBJ1-1; TRBD1 aligns across 7 bases. Trimming cost V 0 bases and J 3 bases; bases outside gene matches: 4. The V gene's germline CDR1 is DFQATT and CDR2 SNEGSKA (reference sequence). The CDR3 runs to 14 residues. CDR3 coding DNA: TGCAGTGCTAGAGACTCGGACAGGCACACTGAAGCTTTCTTT. Its protein is CSARDSDRHTEAFF.

The rearrangement uses TRBV11-2 and TRBJ2-3, with 9 bases matching TRBD1. In germline, CDR1 is SGHAT, CDR2 FQNNGV. J was trimmed by 4 bases and V by 4 bases; bases with no gene match: 9. The CDR3 loop spans 16 amino acids. The CDR3 DNA follows: TGTGCCAGCAGCTCTAGACCTGGGACAGGGTCAGATACGCAGTATTTT. Amino acid sequence: CASSSRPGTGSDTQYF.

This clonotype appeared a few times. The chain carries TRBV15 and TRBJ2-5; D perhaps matches TRBD2 (7 bases). Germline V lookup: CDR1 LNHNV, CDR2 YYDKDF (reference sequence). V dropped 8 bases and J dropped 5 bases, with 12 bases sitting between them. This CDR3 region has 12 residues. CDR3 DNA sequence: TGTGCCACCGGGGGGGGCTCGGAGACCCAGTACTTC. It encodes CATGGGSETQYF.

The V call is TRBV6-5, the J call TRBJ2-3, with 9 positions matching TRBD1. J lost 4 bases, V lost 7 bases, and 9 bases had no gene match. This CDR3 comprises 15 residues. Germline V CDR1 and CDR2: MNHEY, SVGAGI. Here the CDR3 reads CASTPGTGTPDTQYF. CDR3 coding DNA: TGTGCCAGCACCCCGGGGACAGGGACCCCAGATACGCAGTATTTT.

The table lists this clonotype with a few counts. The chain carries TRBV20-1 and TRBJ2-2; 9 positions match TRBD2. The CDR3 is 15 residues long. Germline V gives CDR1 DFQATT, CDR2 SNEGSKA (reference sequence). The V and J ends lost 5 bases and 6 bases, in that order; junction bases with no gene match: 10. CDR3 in amino acids: CSAPRLAGDSGELFF. DNA of the CDR3: TGCAGTGCTCCCCGTTTAGCGGGAGACTCCGGGGAGCTGTTTTTT.

The gene calls are TRBV20-1 and TRBJ2-1, with 11 bases lining up with TRBD2. This CDR3 has 15 amino acids. Germline CDR1 reads DFQATT; CDR2 reads SNEGSKA (reference sequence). V was pared by 2 bases and J by 6 bases, with 6 bases of the junction left unmatched. Written as DNA, the CDR3 is TGCAGTGCTAGAATACTAGCGGGAGACATCAATGAGCAGTTCTTC. Its translation is CSARILAGDINEQFF.